This is a list of T cell receptor beta chains from one sample in a study of shared clonotypes between healthy human individuals. Generated by immunoSEQ multiplex PCR, the TCRdb table keeps only in-frame clones and is missing some. The data show under 2,500,000 clones, approximately 94% seen once. The sample was naive CD4+ T cells sorted from blood. The receptors stem from a man younger than 30 in good health. Both conserved end residues are part of each CDR3. A D gene is named only where the DNA matches it firmly. The size of a clone is reported for some rows only, either as once, few or many, or as a class for expanded clones.

j_call	v_call	d_call	clone_size	cdr3_aa	cdr3_nt
TRBJ1-1	TRBV5-7	-	-	CASSPPRPIFNTEAFF	TGTGCCAGCAGTCCTCCGCGACCTATTTTCAACACTGAAGCTTTCTTT
TRBJ2-1	TRBV11-2	-	-	CASSSGLYNEQFF	TGTGCCAGCAGCTCGGGACTCTACAATGAGCAGTTCTTC
TRBJ2-1	TRBV19	TRBD2	-	CATKGTSGLQWEQFF	TGTGCCACCAAGGGAACTAGCGGTTTACAATGGGAGCAGTTCTTC
TRBJ1-2	TRBV2	-	-	CASIKGFYGYTF	TGTGCCAGCATAAAGGGCTTCTATGGCTACACCTTC
TRBJ2-3	TRBV7-2	TRBD2	-	CASSSPLAEWPRFTDTQYF	TGTGCCAGCAGCTCCCCTCTAGCGGAGTGGCCTCGGTTCACAGATACGCAGTATTTT
TRBJ1-6	TRBV4-3	-	-	CASSQSLPQRGSSYNSPLHF	TGCGCCAGCAGCCAAAGCCTGCCTCAGCGGGGAAGCTCCTATAATTCACCCCTCCACTTT
TRBJ1-1	TRBV6-5	-	-	CASTQVGGVGTEAFF	TGTGCCAGCACCCAAGTAGGGGGTGTAGGCACTGAAGCTTTCTTT
TRBJ2-2	TRBV7-6	TRBD2	-	CASRSSGTSGRFINTGELFF	TGTGCCAGCAGATCTTCCGGGACTAGCGGGAGGTTTATCAACACCGGGGAGCTGTTTTTT
TRBJ2-1	TRBV5-4	-	-	CASSLDPPSNEQFF	TGTGCCAGCAGCTTGGACCCCCCCTCCAATGAGCAGTTCTTC
TRBJ1-6	TRBV5-6	-	-	CASSLRGGQPNSPLHF	TGTGCCAGCAGCTTAAGGGGGGGCCAACCTAATTCACCCCTCCACTTT
TRBJ1-1	TRBV5-1	TRBD1	once	CASSTGQGATEAFF	TGCGCCAGCAGCACCGGACAGGGGGCAACTGAAGCTTTCTTT
TRBJ1-1	TRBV10-3	TRBD1	-	CAITDGTGNTEAFF	TGTGCCATCACTGATGGGACAGGAAACACTGAAGCTTTCTTT
TRBJ2-1	TRBV14	-	-	CASSQSIGNSLYNEQFF	TGTGCCAGCAGCCAGAGCATCGGGAACAGTTTATACAATGAGCAGTTCTTC
TRBJ2-4	TRBV19	-	few	CASSIGLAKNIQYF	TGTGCCAGTAGTATCGGCCTAGCCAAAAACATTCAGTACTTC
TRBJ1-2	TRBV19	-	-	CASSQTTYGYTF	TGTGCCAGTAGTCAAACGACTTATGGCTACACCTTC
TRBJ1-5	TRBV15	-	-	CATSRWQNQPQHF	TGTGCCACCAGCAGGTGGCAGAATCAGCCCCAGCATTTT